The rows below give T cell receptor beta chains drawn from one sample of a study of cytomegalovirus exposure and HLA in healthy donors. Sequenced by immunoSEQ multiplex PCR; TCRdb stores in-frame clones only, minus some. The sample has roughly 120,000 clones, roughly 90% seen once. Sequencing input: PBMCs. The receptors come from a woman aged 18 to 35 in good health and CMV-seronegative. CDR3s include the opening cysteine and the closing phenylalanine or tryptophan. The D gene is left open where the match is weak. Clone size, where shown, is once, few, many, or a class for clones that have expanded.

TRBV20-1,TRBD2,NA,TRBJ2-5,CSAAGGETQYF,TGCAGTGCTGCGGGAGGGGAGACCCAGTACTTC
TRBV27,NA,once,TRBJ2-1,CATRSGGPYNEQFF,TGTGCCACCAGAAGTGGAGGGCCCTACAATGAGCAGTTCTTC
TRBV7-9,TRBD1,NA,TRBJ2-2,CASSPAGTGTGELFF,TGTGCCAGCAGCCCAGCCGGGACAGGGACCGGGGAGCTGTTTTTT
TRBV2,TRBD2,NA,TRBJ2-2,CASSEDSTSGITGELFF,TGTGCCAGCAGTGAAGATTCGACTAGCGGGATCACCGGGGAGCTGTTTTTT
TRBV28,TRBD2,NA,TRBJ2-1,CASSTVAGGWNEQFF,TGTGCCAGCAGTACGGTAGCGGGGGGATGGAATGAGCAGTTCTTC
TRBV28,NA,NA,TRBJ2-3,CASSPPPPWRGGTDTQYF,TGTGCCAGCAGTCCCCCCCCTCCTTGGCGGGGCGGCACAGATACGCAGTATTTT
TRBV27,TRBD1,NA,TRBJ2-7,CASSRQGLPSYEQYF,TGTGCCAGCAGTAGACAGGGGCTGCCCTCCTACGAGCAGTACTTC
TRBV30,NA,NA,TRBJ1-1,CAWSGWGVGEAFF,TGTGCCTGGAGTGGTTGGGGGGTGGGGGAAGCTTTCTTT
TRBV28,NA,NA,TRBJ2-7,CASNTGPHEQYF,TGTGCCAGCAATACAGGGCCTCACGAGCAGTACTTC
TRBV7-8,NA,few,TRBJ2-7,CASTQIMGVGEQYF,TGTGCCAGCACCCAGATCATGGGAGTAGGCGAGCAGTACTTC
TRBV4-2,NA,NA,TRBJ1-2,CASSHDKPGQGGYTF,TGTGCCAGCAGCCATGATAAACCGGGACAAGGAGGCTACACCTTC
TRBV7-8,NA,NA,TRBJ1-1,CASSLALNTEAFF,TGTGCCAGCAGCTTAGCCCTAAACACTGAAGCTTTCTTT
TRBV10-3,TRBD1,NA,TRBJ2-7,CAIRNVPTGGYEQYF,TGTGCCATCAGAAATGTACCGACAGGGGGCTACGAGCAGTACTTC
TRBV11-3,NA,few,TRBJ2-7,CASSLGASYEQYF,TGTGCCAGCAGCTTAGGGGCCTCCTACGAGCAGTACTTC
TRBV4-2,NA,NA,TRBJ1-2,CASSQGNRVGYGYTF,TGTGCCAGCAGCCAAGGCAACAGGGTGGGCTATGGCTACACCTTC
TRBV4-3,NA,NA,TRBJ1-6,CASSQVSGSGQRNSPLHF,TGCGCCAGCAGCCAAGTTTCAGGGTCCGGACAAAGGAATTCACCCCTCCACTTT
TRBV7-8,TRBD1,NA,TRBJ1-4,CASQTGVEEKLFF,TGTGCCAGCCAGACAGGGGTTGAGGAAAAACTGTTTTTT